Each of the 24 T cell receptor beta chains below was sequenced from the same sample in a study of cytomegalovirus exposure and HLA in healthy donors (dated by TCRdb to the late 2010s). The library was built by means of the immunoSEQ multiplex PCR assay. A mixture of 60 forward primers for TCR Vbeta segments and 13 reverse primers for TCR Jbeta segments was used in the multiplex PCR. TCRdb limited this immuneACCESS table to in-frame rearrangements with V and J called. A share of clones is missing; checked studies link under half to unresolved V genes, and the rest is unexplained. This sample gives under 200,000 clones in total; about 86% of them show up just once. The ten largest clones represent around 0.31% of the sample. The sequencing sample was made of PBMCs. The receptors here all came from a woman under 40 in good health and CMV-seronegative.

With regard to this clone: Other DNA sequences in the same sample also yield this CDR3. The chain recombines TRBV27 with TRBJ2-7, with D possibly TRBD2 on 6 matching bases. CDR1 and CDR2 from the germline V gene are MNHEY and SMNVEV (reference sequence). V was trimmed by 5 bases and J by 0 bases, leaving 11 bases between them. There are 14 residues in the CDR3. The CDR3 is CASSRAGSSYEQYF. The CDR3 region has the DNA TGTGCCAGCAGTAGGGCGGGGTCCTCCTACGAGCAGTACTTC.

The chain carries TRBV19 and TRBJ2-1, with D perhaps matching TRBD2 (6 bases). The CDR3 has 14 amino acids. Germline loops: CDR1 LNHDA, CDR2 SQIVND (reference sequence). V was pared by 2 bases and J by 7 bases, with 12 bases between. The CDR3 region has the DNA TGTGCCAGTAGTATAACAGCGGCGGGAAATGAGCAGTTCTTC. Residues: CASSITAAGNEQFF.

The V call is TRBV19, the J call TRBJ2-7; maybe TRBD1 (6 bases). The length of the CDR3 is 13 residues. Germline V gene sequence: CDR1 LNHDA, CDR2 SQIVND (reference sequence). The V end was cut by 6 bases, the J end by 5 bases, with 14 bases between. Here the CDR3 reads CASRGRGRHEQYF. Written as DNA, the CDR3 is TGTGCCAGTAGAGGCAGGGGAAGGCACGAGCAGTACTTC.

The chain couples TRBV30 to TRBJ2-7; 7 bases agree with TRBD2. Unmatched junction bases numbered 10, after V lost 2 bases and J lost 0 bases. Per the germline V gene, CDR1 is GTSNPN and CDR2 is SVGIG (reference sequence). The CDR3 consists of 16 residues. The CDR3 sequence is CAWSFRTGTTSYEQYF. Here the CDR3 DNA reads TGTGCCTGGAGTTTTAGAACCGGGACTACCTCCTACGAGCAGTACTTC.

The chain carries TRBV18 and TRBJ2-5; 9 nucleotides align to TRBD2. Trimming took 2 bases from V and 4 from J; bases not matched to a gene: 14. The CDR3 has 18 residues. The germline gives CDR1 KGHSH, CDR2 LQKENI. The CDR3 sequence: CASSPYLRGGGSGETQYF. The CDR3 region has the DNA TGTGCCAGCTCACCATATCTGCGGGGGGGCGGCAGTGGAGAGACCCAGTACTTC.

The CDR3 nucleotides are TGCGCCAGCAGCGGGACGCGGGGATCACCCCTCCACTTT. Residues: CASSGTRGSPLHF. The chain uses TRBV10-1 and TRBJ1-6; TRBD1 might be the D (5 bases). V shed 6 bases and J shed 10 bases, with 13 bases lying between them. CDR1 WNHNN and CDR2 SYGVQD come from the germline V gene (reference sequence). This CDR3 contains 13 residues.

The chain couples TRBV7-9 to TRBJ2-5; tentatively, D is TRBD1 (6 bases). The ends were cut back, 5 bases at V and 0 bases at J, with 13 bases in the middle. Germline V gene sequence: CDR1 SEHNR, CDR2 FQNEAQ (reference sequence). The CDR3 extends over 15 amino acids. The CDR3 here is CASSDGQLYQETQYF. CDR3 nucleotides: TGTGCCAGCAGCGACGGACAGCTGTACCAAGAGACCCAGTACTTC. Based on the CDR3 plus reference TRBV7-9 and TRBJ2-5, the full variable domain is DTGVSQNPRHKITKRGQNVTFRCDPISEHNRLYWYRQTLGQGPEFLTYFQNEAQLEKSRLLSDRFSAERPKGSFSTLEIQRTEQGDSAMYLCASSDGQLYQETQYFGPGTRLLVL.

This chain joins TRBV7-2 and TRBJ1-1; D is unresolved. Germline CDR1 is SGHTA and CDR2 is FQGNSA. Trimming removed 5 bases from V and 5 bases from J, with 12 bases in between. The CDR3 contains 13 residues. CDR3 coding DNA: TGTGCCAGCAGCCAAACGGTTGTTACTGAAGCTTTCTTT. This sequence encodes CASSQTVVTEAFF.

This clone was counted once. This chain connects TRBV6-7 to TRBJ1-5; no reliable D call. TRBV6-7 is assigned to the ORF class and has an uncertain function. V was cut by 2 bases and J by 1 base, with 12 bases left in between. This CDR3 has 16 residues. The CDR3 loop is CASSYPGIESNQPQHF. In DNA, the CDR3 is TGTGCCAGCAGTTACCCGGGGATCGAAAGCAATCAGCCCCAGCATTTT.

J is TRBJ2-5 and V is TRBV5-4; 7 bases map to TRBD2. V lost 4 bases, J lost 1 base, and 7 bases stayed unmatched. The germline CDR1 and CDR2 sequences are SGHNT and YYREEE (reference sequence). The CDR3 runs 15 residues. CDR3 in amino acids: CASSGLAEIQETQYF. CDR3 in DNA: TGTGCCAGCAGCGGGCTAGCGGAGATCCAAGAGACCCAGTACTTC.

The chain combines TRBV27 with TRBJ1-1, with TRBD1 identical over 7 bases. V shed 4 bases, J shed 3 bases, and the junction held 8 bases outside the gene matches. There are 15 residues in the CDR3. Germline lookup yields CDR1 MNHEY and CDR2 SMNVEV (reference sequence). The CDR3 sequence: CASSSPGTADTEAFF. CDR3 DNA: TGTGCCAGCAGTTCGCCTGGGACAGCAGACACTGAAGCTTTCTTT.

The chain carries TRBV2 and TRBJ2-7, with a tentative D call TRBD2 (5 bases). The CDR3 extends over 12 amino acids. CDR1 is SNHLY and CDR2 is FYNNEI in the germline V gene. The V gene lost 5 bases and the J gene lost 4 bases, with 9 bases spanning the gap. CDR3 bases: TGTGCCAGCAGTCCCGCGGGTTACGAGCAGTACTTC. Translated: CASSPAGYEQYF.

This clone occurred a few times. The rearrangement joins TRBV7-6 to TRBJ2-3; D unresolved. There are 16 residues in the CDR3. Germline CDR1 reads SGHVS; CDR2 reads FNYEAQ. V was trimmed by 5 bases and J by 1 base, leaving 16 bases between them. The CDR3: CASSTLLGLGTDTQYF. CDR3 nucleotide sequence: TGTGCCAGCAGCACCCTACTGGGCCTCGGCACAGATACGCAGTATTTT.

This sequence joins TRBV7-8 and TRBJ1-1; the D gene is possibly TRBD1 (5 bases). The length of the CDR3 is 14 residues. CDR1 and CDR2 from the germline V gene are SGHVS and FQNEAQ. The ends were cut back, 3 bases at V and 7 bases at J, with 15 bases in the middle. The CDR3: CASSLEGDSHEAFF. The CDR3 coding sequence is TGTGCCAGCAGCTTGGAGGGCGACAGTCATGAAGCTTTCTTT.

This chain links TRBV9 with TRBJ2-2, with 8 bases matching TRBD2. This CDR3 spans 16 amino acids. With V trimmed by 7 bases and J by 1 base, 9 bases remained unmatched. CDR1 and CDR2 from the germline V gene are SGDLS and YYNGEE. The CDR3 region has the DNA TGTGCCAGCCGGGGGGGGCGCGGGGAGAACACCGGGGAGCTGTTTTTT. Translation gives CASRGGRGENTGELFF.

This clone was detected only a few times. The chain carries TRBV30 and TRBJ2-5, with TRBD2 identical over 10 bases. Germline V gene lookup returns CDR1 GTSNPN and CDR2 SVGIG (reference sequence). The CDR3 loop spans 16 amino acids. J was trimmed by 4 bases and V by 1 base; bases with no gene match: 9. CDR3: CAWSGGSGGMIETQYF. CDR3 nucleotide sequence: TGTGCCTGGAGTGGAGGTAGCGGGGGGATGATAGAGACCCAGTACTTC. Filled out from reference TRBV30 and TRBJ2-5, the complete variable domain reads SQTIHQWPATLVQPVGSPLSLECTVEGTSNPNLYWYRQAAGRGLQLLFYSVGIGQISSEVPQNLSASRPQDRQFILSSKKLLLSDSGFYLCAWSGGSGGMIETQYFGPGTRLLVL.

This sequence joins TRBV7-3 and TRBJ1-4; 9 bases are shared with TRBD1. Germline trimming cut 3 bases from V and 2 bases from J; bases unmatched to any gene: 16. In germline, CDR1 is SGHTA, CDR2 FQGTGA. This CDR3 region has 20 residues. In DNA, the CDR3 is TGTGCCAGCAGCTTCCTCCTGGGGGACAGGGATGATTGGACTAATGAAAAACTGTTTTTT. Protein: CASSFLLGDRDDWTNEKLFF.

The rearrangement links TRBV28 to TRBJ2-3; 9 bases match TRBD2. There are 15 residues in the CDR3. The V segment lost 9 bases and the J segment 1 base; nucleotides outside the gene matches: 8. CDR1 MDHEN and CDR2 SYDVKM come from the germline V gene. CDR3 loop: CASPPGLAGTDTQYF. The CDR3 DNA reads TGTGCCAGTCCACCGGGACTAGCAGGCACAGATACGCAGTATTTT.

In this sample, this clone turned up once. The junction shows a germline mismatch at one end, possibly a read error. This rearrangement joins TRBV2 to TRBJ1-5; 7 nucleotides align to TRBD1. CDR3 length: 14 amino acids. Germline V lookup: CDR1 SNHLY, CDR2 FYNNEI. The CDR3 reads CAISEWQGVQPQHF. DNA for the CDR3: TGTGCCATCAGTGAGTGGCAGGGGGTGCAGCCCCAGCATTTT.

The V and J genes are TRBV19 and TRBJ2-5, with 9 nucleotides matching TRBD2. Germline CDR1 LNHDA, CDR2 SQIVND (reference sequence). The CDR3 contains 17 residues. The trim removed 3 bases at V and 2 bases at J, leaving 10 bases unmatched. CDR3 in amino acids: CASSMGLAGPMQETQYF. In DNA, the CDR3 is TGTGCCAGTAGTATGGGGCTAGCGGGGCCCATGCAAGAGACCCAGTACTTC.

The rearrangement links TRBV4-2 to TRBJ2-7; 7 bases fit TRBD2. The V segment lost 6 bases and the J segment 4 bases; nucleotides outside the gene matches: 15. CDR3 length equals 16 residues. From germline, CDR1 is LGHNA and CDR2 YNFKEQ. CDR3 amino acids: CASRLVRGGRSYEQYF. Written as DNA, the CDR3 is TGTGCCAGCAGACTCGTAAGGGGCGGGAGATCTTACGAGCAGTACTTC.

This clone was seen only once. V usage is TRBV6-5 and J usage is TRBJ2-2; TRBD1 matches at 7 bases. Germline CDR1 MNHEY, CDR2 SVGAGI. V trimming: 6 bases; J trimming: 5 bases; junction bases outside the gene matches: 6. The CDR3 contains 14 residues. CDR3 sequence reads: CASRGTGVTGELFF. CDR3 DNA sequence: TGTGCCAGCAGGGGAACAGGGGTGACCGGGGAGCTGTTTTTT.

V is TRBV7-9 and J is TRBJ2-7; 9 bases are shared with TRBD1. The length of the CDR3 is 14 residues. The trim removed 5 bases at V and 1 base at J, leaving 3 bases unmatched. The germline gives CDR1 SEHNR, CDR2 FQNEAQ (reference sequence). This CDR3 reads CASSKGQGSYEQYF. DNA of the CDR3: TGTGCCAGCAGCAAGGGACAGGGATCCTACGAGCAGTACTTC.

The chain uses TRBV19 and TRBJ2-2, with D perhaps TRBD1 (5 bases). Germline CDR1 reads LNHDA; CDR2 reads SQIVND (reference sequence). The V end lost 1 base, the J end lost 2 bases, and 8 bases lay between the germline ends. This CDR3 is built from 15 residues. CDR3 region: CASSIGQGNTGELFF. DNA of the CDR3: TGTGCCAGTAGTATAGGGCAGGGTAACACCGGGGAGCTGTTTTTT.